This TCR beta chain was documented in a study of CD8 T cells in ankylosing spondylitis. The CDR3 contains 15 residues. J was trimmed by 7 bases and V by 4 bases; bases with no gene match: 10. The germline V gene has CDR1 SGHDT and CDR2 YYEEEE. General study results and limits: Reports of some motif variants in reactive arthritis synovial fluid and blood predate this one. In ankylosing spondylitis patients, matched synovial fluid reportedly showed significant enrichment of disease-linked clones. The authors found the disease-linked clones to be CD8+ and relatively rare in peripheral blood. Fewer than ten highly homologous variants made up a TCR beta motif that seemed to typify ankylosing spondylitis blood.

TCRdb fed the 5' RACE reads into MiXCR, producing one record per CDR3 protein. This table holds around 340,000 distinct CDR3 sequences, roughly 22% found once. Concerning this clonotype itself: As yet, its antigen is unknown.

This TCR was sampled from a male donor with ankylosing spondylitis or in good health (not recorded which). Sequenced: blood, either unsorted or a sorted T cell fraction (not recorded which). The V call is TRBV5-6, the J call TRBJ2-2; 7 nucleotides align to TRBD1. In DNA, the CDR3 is TGTGCCAGCAGCGATGCACAGGGGAATGGCGGGGAGCTGTTTTTT. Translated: CASSDAQGNGGELFF.